The T cell receptor (beta chain) under discussion was sequenced for a study of vaccination and CD4 T cells after COVID-19. Background on the study: Six males and four females constituted the convalescent cohort, two of whom were Hispanic. In culture, cells were exposed to overlapping spike peptides from SARS-CoV-2, HCoV-NL63, HCoV-OC43 and HCoV-229E.

This clonotype has a handful of counts. Its specificity is not known. Once obtained from cultured CD4+ T cells, the DNA was sequenced using the Oncomine TCR Beta short-read assay. The template was genomic DNA from cultured CD4+ T cells. MiXCR, applied by TCRdb to the PCR reads, yields one record per CDR3 protein. The table lists fewer than 25,000 distinct CDR3 sequences, nearly 55% of them singletons, with over 5% in the top ten. In germline, CDR1 is DFQATT, CDR2 SNEGSKA (reference sequence). Trimming left V 6 bases short and J 5 bases short, with 16 bases between. The CDR3 has 13 amino acids. The sample's treatment: roughly 11-day PBMC culture with coronavirus spike peptide pools or control peptides (ViraFEST assay). ViraFEST grew antigen-specific T cells using peptide pools, then sequenced TCRs.

The rearrangement uses TRBV20-1 and TRBJ1-2, with a tentative D call TRBD1 (5 bases). This clonotype originated in a human donor who had recovered from COVID-19. Sequences were obtained from CD4+ T cells from blood, cultured in vitro. CDR3 DNA sequence: TGCAGTGCAGCAGGGAGGACTTCTTATGGCTACACCTTC. Translation gives CSAAGRTSYGYTF.